The 14 T cell receptor beta chains below were found in one sample sequenced in a study of blood T cell repertoires in COVID-19. Clones were read by immunoSEQ multiplex PCR, and TCRdb kept only the in-frame ones, dropping some. The sample carries under 300,000 clones, about 76% recorded once. Source material: peripheral blood. All receptors derive from a woman in her sixties or seventies with active or convalescent COVID-19.

With respect to this clone: Other DNA sequences from this sample encode an identical CDR3 as well. The chain uses TRBV18 and TRBJ2-7; TRBD1 matches at 7 bases. The length of the CDR3 is 14 residues. Germline assignment: CDR1 KGHSH and CDR2 LQKENI. The ends lost 2 bases at V and 0 bases at J; junction bases unmatched: 1. The CDR3 coding sequence is TGTGCCAGCTCACCAAGGGGGCACTCCTACGAGCAGTACTTC. It encodes CASSPRGHSYEQYF.

The chain has TRBV7-9 and TRBJ1-1, with 10 nucleotides matching TRBD1. With V trimmed by 6 bases and J by 1 base, 8 bases remained unmatched. Germline loops: CDR1 SEHNR, CDR2 FQNEAQ (reference sequence). The CDR3 runs 16 residues. The CDR3 region is CASSSTGQGGNTEAFF. The CDR3 DNA follows: TGTGCCAGCAGTTCCACCGGACAGGGGGGGAACACTGAAGCTTTCTTT.

In this sample, this clone turned up once. The chain has TRBV11-2 and TRBJ2-7; perhaps TRBD1 as D (5 bases). This CDR3 comprises 13 residues. V lost 1 base and J lost 6, with 10 bases in between. The germline V gene encodes CDR1 SGHAT and CDR2 FQNNGV. CDR3 residues: CASSLVGQGEQYF. CDR3 DNA: TGTGCCAGCAGCTTAGTGGGTCAGGGCGAGCAGTACTTC.

This chain links TRBV10-3 with TRBJ1-6, with D possibly matching TRBD1 (6 bases). The CDR3 has 16 residues. Deletions cut 0 bases from V and 4 bases from J, with 10 bases between. Germline CDR1 ENHRY, CDR2 SYGVKD. As DNA, the CDR3 is TGTGCCATCAGTGAGTCGACAGGACTTTATAATTCACCCCTCCACTTT. Its translation is CAISESTGLYNSPLHF.

This clone has only one observation. The V and J genes are TRBV7-2 and TRBJ2-5, with 12 positions matching TRBD2. The junction had 9 bases not matched to a gene; V was cut back by 3 bases and J by 4 bases. Germline CDR1 is SGHTA and CDR2 is FQGNSA. This CDR3 comprises 17 residues. The CDR3 loop is CASSLGSSGGALETQYF. In nucleotides, the CDR3 is TGTGCCAGCAGCTTGGGGTCTAGCGGGGGGGCGCTAGAGACCCAGTACTTC.

This clone was counted once. Other nucleotide sequences in the sample specify the same CDR3. The CDR3 coding sequence is TGTGCCAGCAGTTTACAGGGGACCGGGGAGCTGTTTTTT. This gives the protein CASSLQGTGELFF. This rearrangement joins TRBV7-3 to TRBJ2-2; the match to TRBD1 covers 7 bases. This CDR3 spans 13 amino acids. V lost 6 bases and J lost 5; bases outside the gene matches: 3. Germline V CDR1 and CDR2: SGHTA, FQGTGA.

The genes are TRBV29-1 and TRBJ1-2; a possible D gene is TRBD1 (5 bases). Trimming cost V 6 bases and J 7 bases, with 21 bases left between them. CDR1 is SQVTM and CDR2 is ANQGSEA in the germline V gene. The CDR3 has 14 residues. The CDR3 DNA reads TGCAGCGTGGACAAAGGGAGGGGCGCTTCTGGCTACACCTTC. Translation: CSVDKGRGASGYTF.

The chain is built from TRBV19 and TRBJ2-2; TRBD1 matches 9 bases. The CDR3 length is 16 residues. Germline V gene data show CDR1 as LNHDA and CDR2 as SQIVND (reference sequence). With 6 bases clipped from V and 5 bases from J, the junction kept 10 bases outside the gene matches. The CDR3 region is CASRDRGWGGTGELFF. In DNA form, the CDR3 reads TGTGCCAGTAGGGACAGGGGATGGGGCGGGACCGGGGAGCTGTTTTTT.

This rearrangement joins TRBV6-6 to TRBJ2-7; 8 bases agree with TRBD2. The CDR3 runs 15 residues. V was clipped by 0 bases and J by 7 bases; unmatched bases: 8. CDR1 MNHNY and CDR2 SVGAGI come from the germline V gene (reference sequence). The CDR3: CASSYSRGGTREQYF. The CDR3 DNA follows: TGTGCCAGCAGTTACTCCCGCGGGGGGACCCGGGAGCAGTACTTC.

V gene TRBV6-1 combines with J gene TRBJ1-1; TRBD1 aligns across 8 bases. The germline gives CDR1 MNHNS, CDR2 SASEGT. The trim removed 1 base at V and 5 bases at J, leaving 3 bases unmatched. The CDR3 has 14 residues. Here the CDR3 reads CASSEGTGKTEAFF. The CDR3 nucleotides read TGTGCCAGCAGTGAAGGGACAGGGAAAACTGAAGCTTTCTTT.

The count of this clone is one. V is TRBV9 and J is TRBJ2-5; D unclear. This CDR3 is 15 amino acids long. Trimming shortened V by 0 bases and J by 7 bases, and 16 bases separated the two germline ends. The germline CDR1 and CDR2 sequences are SGDLS and YYNGEE. CDR3 in amino acids: CASSVALGLGVTQYF. DNA for the CDR3: TGTGCCAGCAGCGTAGCTCTGGGCTTGGGCGTGACCCAGTACTTC.

This sequence joins TRBV5-6 and TRBJ2-7; maybe TRBD1 (6 bases). Germline V gives CDR1 SGHDT, CDR2 YYEEEE. V shed 4 bases and J shed 2 bases, with 10 bases lying between them. The CDR3 contains 13 residues. The CDR3 DNA follows: TGTGCCAGCAGCCCGGGACAACCCTACGAGCAGTACTTC. Protein sequence: CASSPGQPYEQYF.

The chain recombines TRBV18 with TRBJ2-7, with 8 nucleotides matching TRBD2. The CDR3 extends over 15 amino acids. Germline lookup yields CDR1 KGHSH and CDR2 LQKENI. The junction had 5 bases not matched to a gene; V was cut back by 2 bases and J by 2 bases. The CDR3 loop is CASSPALAVTYEQYF. The CDR3 nucleotides read TGTGCCAGCTCACCAGCACTAGCGGTAACCTACGAGCAGTACTTC.

V usage is TRBV19 and J usage is TRBJ1-3; 8 nucleotides align to TRBD1. V shed 3 bases, J shed 1 base, and the junction held 11 bases outside the gene matches. The V gene's germline CDR1 is LNHDA and CDR2 SQIVND (reference sequence). The CDR3 runs to 18 residues. The CDR3 loop reads CASSIRTGPVASGNTIYF. CDR3 in DNA: TGTGCCAGTAGTATTAGGACAGGGCCGGTCGCATCTGGAAACACCATATATTTT.